These 9 T cell receptor beta chains came from one sample sequenced in a study of CD8 T cells in ankylosing spondylitis. Findings and caveats of the study: Blood from ankylosing spondylitis patients appeared to carry a characteristic roughly 8-variant TCR beta motif.

These TCRs' antigens remain unknown. TCRdb reprocessed the 5' RACE reads with MiXCR, giving one entry per CDR3 protein. The sample lists roughly 400,000 distinct CDR3 sequences; 20% to 25% were seen once. The sample consisted of blood, either unsorted or a sorted T cell fraction (not recorded which). The receptor source for this set is a male donor with ankylosing spondylitis.

The gene calls are TRBV3-1 and TRBJ2-3; no clear D. Trimming removed 1 base from V and 4 bases from J, with 12 bases in between. This CDR3 contains 15 residues. Germline-derived CDR1 and CDR2 are LGHDT and YNNKEL (reference sequence). CDR3 amino acids: CASSQGPTWADTQYF. CDR3 DNA sequence: TGTGCCAGCAGCCAAGGGCCGACTTGGGCAGATACGCAGTATTTT.

The rearrangement links TRBV15 to TRBJ2-1; D is unclear. The CDR3 runs to 12 residues. V dropped 7 bases and J dropped 4 bases, with 8 bases sitting between them. Germline loops: CDR1 LNHNV, CDR2 YYDKDF (reference sequence). The CDR3 loop is CATTFGYNEQFF. In DNA form, the CDR3 reads TGTGCCACCACGTTTGGGTACAATGAGCAGTTCTTC.

This clonotype has just a few counts. This chain's CDR3 is CASSQGVGGGAPNEKLFF. In DNA, the CDR3 is TGTGCCAGCAGCCAAGGGGTGGGAGGGGGCGCTCCTAATGAAAAACTGTTTTTT. This chain links TRBV4-2 with TRBJ1-4; 7 bases align to TRBD1. CDR1 is LGHNA and CDR2 is YNFKEQ in the germline V gene. This CDR3 has 18 residues. V lost 1 base to trimming and J lost 3 bases; unmatched junction nucleotides: 11.

The table lists this clonotype with a few counts. The V and J genes are TRBV28 and TRBJ2-7; D gene uncertain. Looked up from germline, CDR1 is MDHEN and CDR2 is SYDVKM. The CDR3 contains 13 residues. Trimming took off 7 bases at V and 3 bases at J, with 13 bases between the two ends. CDR3 nucleotides: TGTGCCAGCAAGATGCTAACCGGCTACGAGCAGTACTTC. This translates into CASKMLTGYEQYF. The full variable domain, in which reference TRBV28 and TRBJ2-7 provide the parts outside the CDR3, is DVKVTQSSRYLVKRTGEKVFLECVQDMDHENMFWYRQDPGLGLRLIYFSYDVKMKEKGDIPEGYSVSREKKERFSLILESASTNQTSMYLCASKMLTGYEQYFGPGTRLTVT.

This clonotype was detected only a few times. The J gene is TRBJ2-1, the V gene TRBV6-2 or TRBV6-3, with D maybe TRBD2 (5 bases). The CDR3 spans 16 residues. Between the trimmed V and J ends, which lost 2 bases and 9 bases, there was a span of 20 bases. Germline values: CDR1 MNHEY, CDR2 SVGEGT. CDR3 DNA sequence: TGTGCCAGCAGTTACGAGGCTTGGCCGAGGGTGCCTGAGCAGTTCTTC. This sequence encodes CASSYEAWPRVPEQFF.

The chain has TRBV5-6 and TRBJ2-1; D is unclear. Trimming cost V 5 bases and J 9 bases, with 9 bases left between them. The CDR3 is 11 amino acids. CDR1 SGHDT and CDR2 YYEEEE come from the germline V gene. This CDR3 is CASSSRAEQFF. DNA of the CDR3: TGTGCCAGCAGTTCCCGGGCTGAGCAGTTCTTC.

A few counts support this clonotype. This chain connects TRBV20-1 to TRBJ2-5; D could derive from TRBD1 or TRBD2 (5 bases each). The germline V and J ends were trimmed by 3 bases and 3 bases, with 14 bases remaining between them. CDR1 is DFQATT and CDR2 is SNEGSKA in the germline V gene (reference sequence). The CDR3 runs to 14 residues. This CDR3 reads CSARGDRAEETQYF. CDR3 coding DNA: TGCAGTGCTAGGGGGGACCGAGCGGAAGAGACCCAGTACTTC.

The chain employs TRBV14 and TRBJ1-3; D is perhaps TRBD1 (5 bases). V lost 3 bases and J lost 0, with 6 bases in between. The CDR3 totals 14 residues. The germline gives CDR1 SGHDN, CDR2 FVKESK. The CDR3 region has the DNA TGTGCCAGCAGCCACGACAGCTCTGGAAACACCATATATTTT. Residues: CASSHDSSGNTIYF.

The V gene is TRBV2, the J gene TRBJ2-1; a weak D match, TRBD1 (5 bases). Trimming took off 8 bases at V and 6 bases at J, with 14 bases between the two ends. Germline V gives CDR1 SNHLY, CDR2 FYNNEI. The CDR3 is made up of 13 amino acids. CDR3 nucleotide sequence: TGTGCCAGCTGTCAGACAGACGGCAATGAGCAGTTCTTC. As protein: CASCQTDGNEQFF. Combining the CDR3 with reference TRBV2 and TRBJ2-1 gives the whole variable domain EPEVTQTPSHQVTQMGQEVILRCVPISNHLYFYWYRQILGQKVEFLVSFYNNEISEKSEIFDDQFSVERPDGSNFTLKIRSTKLEDSAMYFCASCQTDGNEQFFGPGTRLTVL.